This TCR beta chain was obtained from a study of CD8 T cells in Susac syndrome. Study overall: Intravenous immunoglobulin alone or corticosteroids were being given to patients with Susac syndrome at blood draw, unless they were therapy-naive.

With random hexamers, about 0.45 to 1 ug RNA was reverse transcribed. Amplification of TCR beta CDR3 by immunoSEQ multiplex PCR spanned 54 Vbeta and 13 Jbeta. In TCRdb, the immunoSEQ multiplex PCR reads were re-called with MiXCR into one record per CDR3 protein. Of about 110,000 distinct CDR3 sequences detected, roughly 94% appear once; the ten largest clones hold around 0.4%. Sequences were obtained from CD8+ T cells from PBMCs. The sequence came from a human donor with Susac syndrome.

The CDR3 region has the DNA TGTGCCAGCCTTGGGGACATTCAGTACTTC. Protein product: CASLGDIQYF. The gene calls are TRBV7-9 and TRBJ2-4; unclear D gene. Germline V gene sequence: CDR1 SEHNR, CDR2 FQNEAQ (reference sequence). This CDR3 is built from 10 residues. Deletions cut 8 bases from V and 8 bases from J, with 7 bases between.